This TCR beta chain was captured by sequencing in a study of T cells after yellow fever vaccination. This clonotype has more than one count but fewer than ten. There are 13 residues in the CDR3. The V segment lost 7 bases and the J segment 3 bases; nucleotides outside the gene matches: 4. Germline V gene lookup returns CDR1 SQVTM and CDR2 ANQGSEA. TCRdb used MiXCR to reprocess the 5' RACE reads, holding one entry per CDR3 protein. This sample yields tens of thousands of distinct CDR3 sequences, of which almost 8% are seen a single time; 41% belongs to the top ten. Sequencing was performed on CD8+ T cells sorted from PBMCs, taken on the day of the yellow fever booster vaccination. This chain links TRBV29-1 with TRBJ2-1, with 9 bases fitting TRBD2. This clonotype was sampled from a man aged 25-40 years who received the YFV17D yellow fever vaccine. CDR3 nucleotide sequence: TGCAGCGCCGAGCGGGAGGACTACAATGAGCAGTTCTTC. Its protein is CSAEREDYNEQFF.